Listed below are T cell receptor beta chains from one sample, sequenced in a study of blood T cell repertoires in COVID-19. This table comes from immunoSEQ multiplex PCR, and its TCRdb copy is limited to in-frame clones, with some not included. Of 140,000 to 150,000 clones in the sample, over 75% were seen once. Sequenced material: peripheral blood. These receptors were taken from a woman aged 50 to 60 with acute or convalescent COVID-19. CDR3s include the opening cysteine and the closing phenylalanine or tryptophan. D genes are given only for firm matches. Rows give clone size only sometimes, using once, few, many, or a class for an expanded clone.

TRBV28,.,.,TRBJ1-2,TGTGCCAGCAGCCCACCGGGACTCCGGTGGTATGGCTACACCTTC,CASSPPGLRWYGYTF
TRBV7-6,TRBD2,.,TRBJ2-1,TGTGCCAGCAGCTCCGGGACTAGCGGGACCAATGAGCAGTTCTTC,CASSSGTSGTNEQFF
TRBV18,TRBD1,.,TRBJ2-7,TGTGCCAGCTCAGGGTCGACAGGGGTCTACGAGCAGTACTTC,CASSGSTGVYEQYF
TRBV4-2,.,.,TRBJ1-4,TGTGCCAGCAGCCAAGATCGAGTTGCAACTAATGAAAAACTGTTTTTT,CASSQDRVATNEKLFF
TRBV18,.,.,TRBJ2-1,TGTGCCAGCTCACCACCGTCCCAGGGAATGGTGGAGTTCTTC,CASSPPSQGMVEFF
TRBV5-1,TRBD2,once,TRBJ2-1,TGCGCCAGCAGCTTTAGCCCGGGAGGATACAATGAGCAGTTCTTC,CASSFSPGGYNEQFF
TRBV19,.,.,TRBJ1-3,TGTGCCAGTACCTCGCGGGGTCGACCGAACTCTGGAAACACCATATATTTT,CASTSRGRPNSGNTIYF
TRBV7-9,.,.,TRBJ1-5,TGTGCCAGCAGCTTAGCCTCGGGTCAGCCCCAGCATTTT,CASSLASGQPQHF
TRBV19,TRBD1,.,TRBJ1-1,TGTGCCAGTAGTTTAGGGACAGGGGTTCTCGGAGCTTTCTTT,CASSLGTGVLGAFF
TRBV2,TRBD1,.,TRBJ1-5,TGTGCCAGCAGCCGGGACAGGGTAAGCAATCAGCCCCAGCATTTT,CASSRDRVSNQPQHF
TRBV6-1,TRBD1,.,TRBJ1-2,TGTGCCAGCAGTGTAACCTGGACAGGGGGTTTAGCTAACTATGGCTACACCTTC,CASSVTWTGGLANYGYTF
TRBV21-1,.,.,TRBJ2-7,TGTGCCAGCAGACGACGGGGGAAGCACGAGCAGTACTTC,CASRRRGKHEQYF
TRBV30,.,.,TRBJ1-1,TGTGCCTGCCGGGGAACTGAAGCTTTCTTT,CACRGTEAFF
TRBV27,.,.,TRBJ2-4,TGTGCCAGCAGGCCTGGGCTAGCGAAAAACATTCAGTACTTC,CASRPGLAKNIQYF
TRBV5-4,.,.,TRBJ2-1,TGTGCCAGCAGCTTGTACGGCAATGAGCAGTTCTTC,CASSLYGNEQFF
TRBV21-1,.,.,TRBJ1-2,TGTGCCAGCAGCAAGCACCGGACACCTAGCTATGGCTACACCTTC,CASSKHRTPSYGYTF
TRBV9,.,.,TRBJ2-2,TGTGCCAGCAGCGTTGTTAGTGAGGCCGGGGAGCTGTTTTTT,CASSVVSEAGELFF
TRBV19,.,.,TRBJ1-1,TGTGCCAGTAGTGCTCTTTTGGAGGGCACTGAAGCTTTCTTT,CASSALLEGTEAFF
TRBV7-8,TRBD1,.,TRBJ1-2,TGTGCCAGCAGCTTTCTTTACCCCGGGACAGGGAATGGCTACACCTTC,CASSFLYPGTGNGYTF
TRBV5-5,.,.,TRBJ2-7,TGTGCCAGCAGCTTGTTCACAGGAGACTACGAGCAGTACTTC,CASSLFTGDYEQYF
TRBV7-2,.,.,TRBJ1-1,TGTGCCAGCAGCCAACTGACAGTGAACACTGAAGCTTTCTTT,CASSQLTVNTEAFF
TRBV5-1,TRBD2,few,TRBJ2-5,TGCGCCAGCAGCTTGGCGGCTAGCGGACCCCAAGAGACCCAGTACTTC,CASSLAASGPQETQYF
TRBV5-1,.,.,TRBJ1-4,TGCGCCAGCAGCCTTTCGCAGGGCGGGAGTAATGAAAAACTGTTTTTT,CASSLSQGGSNEKLFF
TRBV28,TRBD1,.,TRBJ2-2,TGTGCCAGCAGCTCAGGACAGGCCGGGGAGCTGTTTTTT,CASSSGQAGELFF
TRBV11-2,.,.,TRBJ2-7,TGTGCCAGCAGCCTGGACAGCGGACACGAGCAGTACTTC,CASSLDSGHEQYF
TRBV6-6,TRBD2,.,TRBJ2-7,TGTGCCAGCAGTCCCCCGACTAGCGGGGTTAGAACCTACGAGCAGTACTTC,CASSPPTSGVRTYEQYF
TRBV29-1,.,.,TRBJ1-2,TGCAGCGTTGAAGATTTACTCAACGTGCCTTCCAACTATGGCTACACCTTC,CSVEDLLNVPSNYGYTF
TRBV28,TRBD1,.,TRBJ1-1,TGTGCCAGCAGGAAACAGGGGGTGACTGAAGCTTTCTTT,CASRKQGVTEAFF
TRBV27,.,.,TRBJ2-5,TGTGCCAGCAGTTTTGGCTTGAACCGACGGGGTCCAATGACCCAGTACTTC,CASSFGLNRRGPMTQYF
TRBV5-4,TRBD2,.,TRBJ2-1,TGTGCCAGCAGCTTTGCTAGCGGGCCCTACAATGAGCAGTTCTTC,CASSFASGPYNEQFF
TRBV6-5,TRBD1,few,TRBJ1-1,TGTGCCAGCACCAAACAGGGGGCGGACACTGAAGCTTTCTTT,CASTKQGADTEAFF